Following are 26 T cell receptor beta chains from one sample sequenced in a study of blood T cell repertoires in COVID-19. Method: immunoSEQ multiplex PCR; TCRdb's copy keeps in-frame clones and lacks some. The sample lists fewer than 250,000 clones; around 85% were seen once. Sequencing was done on a sample of PBMCs or T cells enriched from blood (not recorded which). These receptors came from a woman aged 40 to 49 with acute COVID-19.

The genes are TRBV28 and TRBJ2-2; 7 nucleotides agree with TRBD1. Per the germline V gene, CDR1 is MDHEN and CDR2 is SYDVKM. CDR3 size: 15 residues. Trimming took 5 bases from V and 6 from J; bases not matched to a gene: 9. CDR3 DNA sequence: TGTGCCAGCAGTCTCGACGACAGGGTGGCCGGGGAGCTGTTTTTT. It translates to CASSLDDRVAGELFF. The complete variable domain, with remaining parts taken from reference TRBV28 and TRBJ2-2, reads DVKVTQSSRYLVKRTGEKVFLECVQDMDHENMFWYRQDPGLGLRLIYFSYDVKMKEKGDIPEGYSVSREKKERFSLILESASTNQTSMYLCASSLDDRVAGELFFGEGSRLTVL.

The gene calls are TRBV7-9 and TRBJ2-7; 7 nucleotides align to TRBD2. Germline CDR1 reads SEHNR; CDR2 reads FQNEAQ (reference sequence). This CDR3 region has 15 residues. The junction had 9 bases not matched to a gene; V was cut back by 4 bases and J by 3 bases. CDR3 in DNA: TGTGCCAGCAGCTCTCCAAGCGGGGTGAACTACGAGCAGTACTTC. This encodes CASSSPSGVNYEQYF.

This clone was counted a single time. The V call is TRBV28, the J call TRBJ1-4, with 7 bases lining up with TRBD1. The length of the CDR3 is 15 residues. The V segment lost 4 bases and the J segment 8 bases; nucleotides outside the gene matches: 10. Germline V lookup: CDR1 MDHEN, CDR2 SYDVKM. In DNA, the CDR3 is TGTGCCAGCAGTTCATCCGGGACAGCAGGGGAAAAACTGTTTTTT. It is translated as CASSSSGTAGEKLFF. Based on the CDR3 plus reference TRBV28 and TRBJ1-4, the full variable domain is DVKVTQSSRYLVKRTGEKVFLECVQDMDHENMFWYRQDPGLGLRLIYFSYDVKMKEKGDIPEGYSVSREKKERFSLILESASTNQTSMYLCASSSSGTAGEKLFFGSGTQLSVL.

This clone was observed a few times. The V and J genes are TRBV6-5 and TRBJ2-4, with TRBD2 matching over 7 bases. The CDR3 spans 15 residues. After removal of 4 bases from V and 8 bases from J, the junction contained 11 bases not matched to a gene. Germline values: CDR1 MNHEY, CDR2 SVGAGI. Here the CDR3 DNA reads TGTGCCAGCAGTTCCGCTAGCGGCTCCAGGGACATTCAGTACTTC. This encodes CASSSASGSRDIQYF.

The V call is TRBV7-9, the J call TRBJ2-1; weak D call: TRBD1 (5 bases). Germline CDR1 reads SEHNR; CDR2 reads FQNEAQ (reference sequence). There are 13 residues in the CDR3. V lost 5 bases and J 9 bases, leaving 14 bases between the germline ends. This CDR3 reads CASSQQQVGEQFF. CDR3 in DNA: TGTGCCAGCAGCCAACAACAGGTCGGTGAGCAGTTCTTC.

CDR3 DNA sequence: TGTGCCAGCAGCCCTATAGCGGGAGGGCCCGGGGAGACCCAGTACTTC. As protein: CASSPIAGGPGETQYF. The chain recombines TRBV11-2 with TRBJ2-5, with 11 bases that match TRBD2. From germline, CDR1 is SGHAT and CDR2 FQNNGV. This CDR3 contains 16 residues. V shed 5 bases, J shed 5 bases, and the junction held 10 bases outside the gene matches. Looking up the rest from reference TRBV11-2 and TRBJ2-5 gives the full variable domain: EAGVAQSPRYKIIEKRQSVAFWCNPISGHATLYWYQQILGQGPKLLIQFQNNGVVDDSQLPKDRFSAERLKGVDSTLKIQPAKLEDSAVYLCASSPIAGGPGETQYFGPGTRLLVL.

This clone showed up just once. The V and J genes are TRBV7-2 and TRBJ2-7; no clear D gene. V gave up 5 bases and J gave up 1 base, with 12 bases separating them. Germline V gene lookup returns CDR1 SGHTA and CDR2 FQGNSA. This CDR3 region has 14 residues. In nucleotides, the CDR3 is TGTGCCAGCAGCCCCCGTATCGGGTCCTACGAGCAGTACTTC. Its protein product is CASSPRIGSYEQYF.

V is TRBV10-3 and J is TRBJ1-6; the match to TRBD1 covers 11 bases. V lost 4 bases and J lost 10; bases outside the gene matches: 6. Per germline, CDR1 ENHRY and CDR2 SYGVKD. This CDR3 is built from 15 residues. CDR3 nucleotides: TGTGCCATCAGTGGGACAGGGGGCGAGGGATCACCCCTCCACTTT. Protein product: CAISGTGGEGSPLHF.

V and J are TRBV12-3 or TRBV12-4 and TRBJ1-2; tentative D call: TRBD1 (5 bases). V lost 6 bases, J lost 7 bases, and 15 bases lay in between. The CDR3 consists of 13 residues. DNA of the CDR3: TGTGCCAGCAGCCGGGGTGGGGGGTCTGGCTACACCTTC. As protein: CASSRGGGSGYTF.

The chain couples TRBV28 to TRBJ1-6, with D uncertain. The germline gives CDR1 MDHEN, CDR2 SYDVKM. V was clipped by 6 bases and J by 13 bases, with 16 bases between them. The CDR3 is made up of 13 amino acids. The CDR3 sequence: CASRSSGGQPLHF. The CDR3 DNA follows: TGTGCCAGCAGGTCCAGTGGCGGCCAGCCCCTCCACTTT.

The chain has TRBV18 and TRBJ1-5, with D uncertain. The CDR3 covers 14 residues. V was trimmed by 8 bases and J by 0 bases, leaving 11 bases between them. Germline V gene sequence: CDR1 KGHSH, CDR2 LQKENI. CDR3 loop: CASTFSNSNQPQHF. CDR3 bases: TGTGCCAGCACCTTCTCTAATAGCAATCAGCCCCAGCATTTT.

The V gene is TRBV5-8, the J gene TRBJ2-2, with TRBD2 as a possible D gene (6 bases). Germline V gene sequence: CDR1 SGHTS, CDR2 YDEGEE. This CDR3 spans 16 amino acids. V lost 1 base and J lost 2, with 12 bases in between. For the CDR3, the DNA is TGTGCCAGCAGCTTGTTCGGGACTTCAAACACCGGGGAGCTGTTTTTT. Translation gives CASSLFGTSNTGELFF.

In its sample, this clone was seen a few times. The CDR3 loop reads CASSHRDRGRDEQYF. The DNA of the CDR3 is TGTGCCAGCAGCCACAGGGACAGGGGGCGAGACGAGCAGTACTTC. The genes are TRBV14 and TRBJ2-7, with 12 bases aligning to TRBD1. The CDR3 consists of 15 residues. In germline, CDR1 is SGHDN, CDR2 FVKESK. The V segment lost 3 bases and the J segment 5 bases; nucleotides outside the gene matches: 5.

The chain employs TRBV18 and TRBJ2-1; TRBD2 agrees at 8 bases. J was trimmed by 4 bases and V by 0 bases; bases with no gene match: 5. Germline CDR1 KGHSH, CDR2 LQKENI. The CDR3 covers 16 residues. The CDR3: CASSPPLTGGYNEQFF. Here the CDR3 DNA reads TGTGCCAGCTCACCACCGTTGACGGGAGGGTACAATGAGCAGTTCTTC.

V usage is TRBV4-2 and J usage is TRBJ2-1; D might be TRBD2 (5 bases). This CDR3 region has 15 residues. The germline V and J ends were trimmed by 3 bases and 4 bases, with 13 bases remaining between them. CDR1 LGHNA and CDR2 YNFKEQ come from the germline V gene. This CDR3 is CASSQRTSLYNEQFF. The CDR3, as DNA: TGTGCCAGCAGCCAGCGGACTTCCCTTTACAATGAGCAGTTCTTC.

This sequence joins TRBV6-2 or TRBV6-3 and TRBJ1-1; 9 bases fit TRBD1. Trimming took 2 bases from V and 8 from J; bases not matched to a gene: 6. This CDR3 comprises 14 residues. Germline V gene lookup returns CDR1 MNHEY and CDR2 SVGEGT. The CDR3 DNA sequence: TGTGCCAGCAGTTACCATACAGGGGGCGCGGAAGCTTTCTTT. Amino acids: CASSYHTGGAEAFF.

Only a few counts were recorded for this clone. V usage is TRBV4-2 and J usage is TRBJ2-1; no firm D call. V lost 4 bases and J 7 bases, leaving 29 bases between the germline ends. The CDR3 runs to 19 residues. Germline V gene data show CDR1 as LGHNA and CDR2 as YNFKEQ. CDR3 bases: TGTGCCAGCAGCCTAGAACCCTCTTTTGTTGGAAGAGACGGGAATGAGCAGTTCTTC. This sequence encodes CASSLEPSFVGRDGNEQFF.

A single count supports this clone. This chain links TRBV27 with TRBJ1-2; perhaps TRBD1 as D (6 bases). The V end was cut by 5 bases, the J end by 7 bases, with 17 bases between. The germline V gene has CDR1 MNHEY and CDR2 SMNVEV (reference sequence). This CDR3 has 14 residues. The CDR3 DNA is TGTGCCAGCAGTCCCAGGCTGGGGGCCGGTGGCTACACCTTC. As protein: CASSPRLGAGGYTF.

Note on this clone: It is unclear where the CDR3 begins or ends on the DNA, so no DNA is shown, and the CDR3 is as TCRdb lists it. The V and J genes are TRBV28 and TRBJ2-3; TRBD1, the D gene given by the table, was not confirmed from the DNA. The CDR3 spans 14 amino acids, including both terminal residues. The germline V gene has CDR1 MDHEN and CDR2 SYDVKM. CDR3: CASSFLVGGGTGYF.

The rearrangement joins TRBV6-5 to TRBJ2-1; 9 bases line up with TRBD2. The CDR3 loop spans 13 amino acids. Germline CDR1 MNHEY, CDR2 SVGAGI. J gave up 6 bases and V 6 bases, and 3 bases lay outside the gene matches. The CDR3 DNA is TGTGCCAGCAGGACTAGCGGTATCAATGAGCAGTTCTTC. Translating it yields CASRTSGINEQFF.

In regard to this clone: Distinct nucleotide sequences in the sample also encode this CDR3. The chain combines TRBV5-1 with TRBJ2-2; D is possibly TRBD2 (5 bases). V was cut by 4 bases and J by 8 bases, with 12 bases left in between. The CDR3 loop spans 13 amino acids. Looked up from germline, CDR1 is SGHRS and CDR2 is YFSETQ. CDR3 protein: CASSQDSPGELFF. The CDR3 nucleotides are TGCGCCAGCAGCCAGGACTCGCCAGGGGAGCTGTTTTTT. The complete variable domain, with remaining parts taken from reference TRBV5-1 and TRBJ2-2, reads KAGVTQTPRYLIKTRGQQVTLSCSPISGHRSVSWYQQTPGQGLQFLFEYFSETQRNKGNFPGRFSGRQFSNSRSEMNVSTLELGDSALYLCASSQDSPGELFFGEGSRLTVL.

V usage is TRBV6-4 and J usage is TRBJ2-1; a weak D match, TRBD2 (6 bases). This CDR3 has 13 residues. Per the germline V gene, CDR1 is MRHNA and CDR2 is SNTAGT. V gave up 6 bases and J gave up 0 bases, with 6 bases separating them. The CDR3 protein is CASSGSSYNEQFF. The CDR3 bases are TGTGCCAGCAGCGGGAGCTCCTACAATGAGCAGTTCTTC.

The gene calls are TRBV19 and TRBJ2-6; D possibly corresponds to TRBD2 (6 bases). Germline lookup yields CDR1 LNHDA and CDR2 SQIVND (reference sequence). V was shortened by 2 bases and J by 0 bases, with 11 bases between the two germline ends. The CDR3 sequence is 17 residues long. The CDR3 is CASSIMEGRSGANVLTF. In DNA form, the CDR3 reads TGTGCCAGTAGTATAATGGAGGGGCGCTCTGGGGCCAACGTCCTGACTTTC.

This clone is a singleton in its sample. This sequence joins TRBV30 and TRBJ2-7; 10 bases are a match to TRBD1. The CDR3 is 14 amino acids. Unmatched junction bases numbered 7, after V lost 2 bases and J lost 6 bases. Germline V CDR1 and CDR2: GTSNPN, SVGIG (reference sequence). CDR3 sequence: CAWSLYGQGVEQYF. DNA of the CDR3: TGTGCCTGGAGTCTCTACGGACAGGGGGTCGAGCAGTACTTC.

This chain joins TRBV3-1 (or the pseudogene TRBV3-2) and TRBJ2-1; a possible D gene is TRBD2 (5 bases). This CDR3 has 13 amino acids. V lost 1 base, J lost 15 bases, and 16 bases lay in between. Germline values: CDR1 LGHDT, CDR2 YNNKEL (reference sequence). CDR3 DNA sequence: TGTGCCAGCAGCCAAGCCTATACTAGTGGACTGTTCTTC. This translates into CASSQAYTSGLFF.

The chain carries TRBV13 and TRBJ2-7, with D tentatively TRBD2 (6 bases). The CDR3 is 15 residues long. Between the trimmed V and J ends, which lost 5 bases and 3 bases, there was a span of 17 bases. From germline, CDR1 is PRHDT and CDR2 FYEKMQ (reference sequence). The CDR3 protein is CASSAGTPGRYEQYF. CDR3 DNA: TGTGCCAGCAGCGCGGGGACTCCGGGTCGCTACGAGCAGTACTTC.